The 23 T cell receptor beta chains reported below all come from one sample, sequenced in a study of blood T cells in healthy people across ages. Primers used in a second PCR of about 6 to 11 cycles were a sample-barcoded 5' primer and a J-beta primer mix. MiXCR, applied by TCRdb to the 5' RACE reads, yields one record per CDR3 protein. Of roughly 800,000 distinct CDR3 sequences listed, roughly 64% are singletons. The sample taken for sequencing was blood. The origin of the receptors is a man aged 25 to 45 in good health.

The V call is TRBV7-2, the J call TRBJ2-7, with a tentative D call TRBD2 (5 bases). Germline CDR1 SGHTA, CDR2 FQGNSA. V was cut by 1 base and J by 0 bases, with 10 bases left in between. The CDR3 contains 15 residues. The CDR3 loop reads CASSLGLSFSYEQYF. CDR3 DNA: TGTGCCAGCAGCTTAGGACTATCTTTCTCCTACGAGCAGTACTTC.

This clonotype was detected only a few times. The V gene is TRBV20-1, the J gene TRBJ2-1; the D gene is possibly TRBD2 (6 bases). V dropped 3 bases and J dropped 6 bases, with 12 bases sitting between them. CDR1 and CDR2 (germline): DFQATT, SNEGSKA (reference sequence). The CDR3 spans 13 residues. The CDR3 nucleotides read TGCAGTGCTAGTGTCGGGGACTTCAATGAGCAGTTCTTC. Translating gives CSASVGDFNEQFF.

The rearrangement links TRBV20-1 to TRBJ2-7; TRBD1 agrees at 7 bases. Germline V gene lookup returns CDR1 DFQATT and CDR2 SNEGSKA (reference sequence). This CDR3 comprises 13 residues. V was pared by 4 bases and J by 3 bases, with 6 bases of the junction left unmatched. CDR3 bases: TGCAGTGCTACCGACAGGGCAATCTACGAGCAGTACTTC. As protein: CSATDRAIYEQYF.

The rearrangement uses TRBV20-1 and TRBJ2-3; possibly TRBD1 for D (5 bases). The germline gives CDR1 DFQATT, CDR2 SNEGSKA (reference sequence). Deletions cut 4 bases from V and 1 base from J, with 12 bases between. This CDR3 contains 14 residues. Here the CDR3 reads CSAISGLGTDTQYF. The CDR3 DNA reads as TGCAGTGCTATATCAGGGCTCGGCACAGATACGCAGTATTTT.

This chain uses TRBV20-1 with TRBJ2-5, with TRBD2 matching over 12 bases. Per the germline V gene, CDR1 is DFQATT and CDR2 is SNEGSKA (reference sequence). The CDR3 sequence is 16 residues long. J lost 3 bases, V lost 5 bases, and 10 bases had no gene match. The CDR3 DNA reads TGCAGTGCTGATCGGACTAGCGGGACCTATAAAGAGACCCAGTACTTC. Amino acids: CSADRTSGTYKETQYF.

The chain carries TRBV12-3 or TRBV12-4 and TRBJ1-4; D is perhaps TRBD1 (6 bases). The CDR3 is 14 amino acids. V was trimmed by 3 bases and J by 5 bases, leaving 10 bases between them. The CDR3: CASSFEGGNEKLFF. The DNA of the CDR3 is TGTGCCAGCAGTTTTGAGGGGGGGAATGAAAAACTGTTTTTT.

This chain links TRBV27 with TRBJ2-1; a weak D match, TRBD1 (5 bases). The CDR3 has 15 amino acids. V gave up 4 bases and J gave up 4 bases, with 14 bases separating them. Germline-derived CDR1 and CDR2 are MNHEY and SMNVEV (reference sequence). Written as DNA, the CDR3 is TGTGCCAGCAGTTATGACTCAGGGTCGTACAATGAGCAGTTCTTC. The encoded protein is CASSYDSGSYNEQFF.

V gene TRBV6-2 or TRBV6-3 combines with J gene TRBJ2-2; 11 bases map to TRBD2. CDR3 size: 16 residues. Unmatched junction bases numbered 9, after V lost 6 bases and J lost 6 bases. From germline, CDR1 is MNHEY and CDR2 SVGEGT. The CDR3 region is CASSRLAGSRSGELFF. CDR3 in DNA: TGTGCCAGCAGCCGACTAGCGGGGTCTCGATCCGGGGAGCTGTTTTTT.

The rearrangement uses TRBV20-1 and TRBJ2-7, with unresolved D. The germline V gene encodes CDR1 DFQATT and CDR2 SNEGSKA (reference sequence). CDR3 length: 13 amino acids. V was clipped by 3 bases and J by 3 bases, with 12 bases between them. The CDR3 sequence: CSASDPAVYEQYF. Written as DNA, the CDR3 is TGCAGTGCTAGTGATCCGGCGGTCTACGAGCAGTACTTC.

The J gene is TRBJ2-5, the V gene TRBV5-1; TRBD2 matches at 10 bases. CDR3 size: 16 residues. Germline CDR1 reads SGHRS; CDR2 reads YFSETQ. The ends lost 4 bases at V and 4 bases at J; junction bases unmatched: 10. CDR3 protein: CASSRGSTSGRETQYF. The DNA of the CDR3 is TGCGCCAGCAGCCGAGGCTCGACTAGCGGGCGAGAGACCCAGTACTTC.

The chain has TRBV3-1 and TRBJ2-4; D is undetermined. The tail of the sequence fits TRBJ2-7 better, so the J call may be wrong. The CDR3 runs to 16 residues. Germline lookup yields CDR1 LGHDT and CDR2 YNNKEL (reference sequence). Here the CDR3 reads CASSQTAGRWIHEQYF. The DNA for the CDR3 is TGTGCCAGCAGCCAAACAGCCGGCAGGTGGATCCACGAGCAGTACTTC.

The rearrangement uses TRBV27 and TRBJ2-3; weak D call: TRBD2 (5 bases). The CDR3 sequence is 15 residues long. Germline-derived CDR1 and CDR2 are MNHEY and SMNVEV (reference sequence). Trimming removed 0 bases at V and 2 bases at J, with 9 bases between. The CDR3 reads CASSLSGESTDTQYF. The CDR3 region has the DNA TGTGCCAGCAGTTTATCGGGAGAATCCACAGATACGCAGTATTTT.

V usage is TRBV4-1 and J usage is TRBJ2-1; D remains unclear. V lost 1 base, J lost 4 bases, and 11 bases lay in between. The germline gives CDR1 MGHRA, CDR2 YSYEKL. The CDR3 runs 15 residues. The DNA for the CDR3 is TGCGCCAGCAGCCAAGGGGTTCAGGAGTACAATGAGCAGTTCTTC. Translated: CASSQGVQEYNEQFF.

This chain uses TRBV20-1 with TRBJ2-4; 10 bases are a match to TRBD1. Trimming cost V 4 bases and J 0 bases; bases outside gene matches: 9. The CDR3 is made up of 17 amino acids. Germline V gene data show CDR1 as DFQATT and CDR2 as SNEGSKA (reference sequence). The CDR3 region has the DNA TGCAGTGCTAAGACAGGGGGCGGGATTGTAGCCAAAAACATTCAGTACTTC. Its protein is CSAKTGGGIVAKNIQYF.

This clonotype is a singleton in its sample. The V gene is TRBV6-2 or TRBV6-3, the J gene TRBJ2-3; D gene unclear. This CDR3 region has 13 residues. Germline V gene lookup returns CDR1 MNHEY and CDR2 SVGEGT. The V end was cut by 3 bases, the J end by 4 bases, with 8 bases between. CDR3 region: CASSYNLADTQYF. For the CDR3, the DNA is TGTGCCAGCAGTTATAACCTAGCAGATACGCAGTATTTT.

The chain is built from TRBV10-3 and TRBJ2-7; D call uncertain. The CDR3 loop spans 15 amino acids. V was pared by 2 bases and J by 2 bases, with 13 bases between. The germline V gene encodes CDR1 ENHRY and CDR2 SYGVKD. This CDR3 reads CAISETPTQTYEQYF. CDR3 sequence (DNA): TGTGCCATCAGTGAGACCCCGACGCAAACCTACGAGCAGTACTTC.

The chain is built from TRBV20-1 and TRBJ1-5; D is possibly TRBD1 (6 bases). The V end was cut by 1 base, the J end by 2 bases, with 9 bases between. CDR3 length equals 14 residues. CDR1 is DFQATT and CDR2 is SNEGSKA in the germline V gene (reference sequence). CDR3 coding DNA: TGCAGTGCTAGAGTGGGGGGCGGCAATCAGCCCCAGCATTTT. Its translation is CSARVGGGNQPQHF.

The CDR3 DNA sequence: TGCAGTGCCTCGAACCAGGACAATGAAGGCTACACCTTC. It codes for CSASNQDNEGYTF. V is TRBV20-1 and J is TRBJ1-2; tentative D call: TRBD1 (5 bases). Per the germline V gene, CDR1 is DFQATT and CDR2 is SNEGSKA (reference sequence). The length of the CDR3 is 13 residues. Trimming cost V 6 bases and J 8 bases, with 19 bases left between them.

In regard to this clonotype: One end of the junction does not line up with germline, which may come from a read error. The chain recombines TRBV20-1 with TRBJ1-2, with TRBD1 as a possible D gene (6 bases). Germline V CDR1 and CDR2: DFQATT, SNEGSKA (reference sequence). The CDR3 totals 14 residues. This CDR3 is CGARGLDSYYGYTF. CDR3 nucleotides: TGCGGTGCTAGGGGGTTGGACAGCTACTATGGCTACACCTTC.

There are a few counts of this clonotype. The rearrangement links TRBV6-1 to TRBJ2-5, with 11 bases that match TRBD2. Germline lookup yields CDR1 MNHNS and CDR2 SASEGT. V shed 4 bases and J 2 bases; nucleotides not matched to a gene: 3. The CDR3 consists of 15 residues. CDR3 sequence: CASSGLAGSQETQYF. In DNA form, the CDR3 reads TGTGCCAGCAGTGGACTAGCGGGGAGTCAAGAGACCCAGTACTTC.

The V call is TRBV29-1, the J call TRBJ2-3, with 7 bases matching TRBD2. From germline, CDR1 is SQVTM and CDR2 ANQGSEA. The CDR3 runs to 13 residues. J was trimmed by 4 bases and V by 3 bases; bases with no gene match: 4. The CDR3 DNA reads TGCAGCGTTGATGTGGGGGGGGCAGATACGCAGTATTTT. This sequence encodes CSVDVGGADTQYF.

In its sample, this clonotype was seen a few times. J is TRBJ2-1 and V is TRBV7-9; the D gene could be TRBD1 or TRBD2 (5 bases each). CDR1 SEHNR and CDR2 FQNEAQ come from the germline V gene (reference sequence). Trimming pared 10 bases from V and 9 bases from J, leaving 16 bases between. CDR3 length: 12 amino acids. The CDR3 sequence: CATLGESSEQFF. CDR3 DNA: TGTGCCACCCTGGGGGAATCCAGTGAGCAGTTCTTC. The full variable domain, in which reference TRBV7-9 and TRBJ2-1 provide the parts outside the CDR3, is DTGVSQNPRHKITKRGQNVTFRCDPISEHNRLYWYRQTLGQGPEFLTYFQNEAQLEKSRLLSDRFSAERPKGSFSTLEIQRTEQGDSAMYLCATLGESSEQFFGPGTRLTVL.

The chain recombines TRBV6-5 with TRBJ2-5; no firm D call. Germline lookup yields CDR1 MNHEY and CDR2 SVGAGI. V lost 6 bases and J 2 bases, leaving 10 bases between the germline ends. The CDR3 is made up of 13 amino acids. The CDR3 loop is CASRGIVQETQYF. The CDR3 region has the DNA TGTGCCAGCAGGGGGATAGTACAAGAGACCCAGTACTTC.